The present T cell receptor beta chain was sequenced within a study of shared clonotypes between healthy human individuals (dated by TCRdb to 2020 to 2021). About the study as a whole: The cohort included a few men and a couple of women between 18 and 49 years of age. For each donor, three plates each were used for CD4 naive and CD4 memory, two plates were used for CD8 naive, and one plate was used for CD8 memory. The study deeply sequenced blood TCR repertoires of five healthy adults to estimate repertoire size and the extent of clonotype sharing between individuals. Different laboratories and diverse techniques were used to prepare libraries and sequence TCR repertoires, to increase sequencing depth and limit assay-specific biases. Each donor's leukapheresis produced roughly between roughly 0.85 and 9 billion PBMCs. What the research found in general, with its limitations: Based on pairwise subsampling, the degree of clonotype sharing among donors was expected to be affected by sequencing depth. Sampling was restricted to blood, and TCR repertoires in tissue are likely to differ from TCR repertoires in blood. Because the study included only a small number of donors, the genetic and exposure-history diversity represented was limited. Rarefaction of sorted-subset datasets indicated incomplete sequencing despite the large sequencing depth. Naive subsets generally had larger estimated clonotype richness than memory subsets did. Clonotypes shared by all four sorted-subset donors showed higher generation probabilities than non-shared clonotypes. When a handful of donors were compared, the shared fraction of clonotypes was around 5% for naive CD4, roughly 3.4% for naive CD8, 2.3% for memory CD4, and around 0.4% for memory CD8.

Note on this clone: This receptor's antigen is unknown. It has no much larger one-base neighbor in the sample; base qualities were not kept.

Using the deep immunoSEQ assay, TCR CDR3 regions were amplified from genomic DNA by multiplex PCR. Genomic DNA extracted from each cell subset was distributed evenly over all wells of several immunoSEQ 96-well plates, and each plate served as one replicate. For sorted subsets, each replicate PCR was loaded with approximately 200 ng genomic DNA, equivalent to 30,000 to 35,000 T cell genomes. Purified libraries were measured with a Qubit 3.0 fluorometer, size-checked on a Bioanalyzer 2100, and measured again with the KAPA Library Quantification kit. Every immunoSEQ 96-well plate was sequenced on a dedicated single-read 150-cycle Illumina NextSeq 550 flow cell. In the source study's methods: Because the immunoSEQ output included only junctional sequences and no quality scores, the filtering could not be the same as the filtering used for full-length reads. Sequences were annotated with PyIR, a Python wrapper for IgBLAST v1.9, using IMGT germline references to assign V/J genes and CDR3. Reads were filtered out if the reads had weak V/J assignments (E-value above 1e-6), no CDR3, stop codons, out-of-frame junctions, or ambiguous translated residues. V3J clonotypes were defined as sequences sharing the same inferred V gene, J gene, and CDR3 amino acid sequence. Percentage overlap between repertoires was calculated by dividing the number of shared unique clonotypes by the size of the smaller repertoire. Repertoire richness was assessed with RTK rarefaction, the Chao1 estimator, and Recon v2.1 estimates of unobserved clonotypes. For all TCRbeta clonotypes obtained by the gDNA method from four donors, generation probabilities were computed with OLGA. Drawn from immuneACCESS, this table holds only the in-frame rearrangements with V and J called that TCRdb kept. Clones are partly lost; checked studies trace under half to an unresolved V gene and leave the rest unexplained. The DNA was the basis for D and trimming; V, J and clone size are from that table. The sample table lists nearly 1 million clones, around three quarters of them with a count of one. The ten largest clones add up to nearly 1.5% of the sample.

Trimming at the junction amounts to 1 base on V and 6 bases on J, and the germline ends lie 12 bases apart. Reading the germline V gene (reference sequence) gives CDR1 SEHNR and CDR2 FQNEAQ. Counted from cysteine to phenylalanine, this CDR3 has 14 amino acids. Only the CDR3 portion is preserved as DNA: 42 bases, with reading frame beginning at the first base. Healthy HIV-negative adults with no recently reported acute infections or vaccinations were included as donors. Every donor was a Caucasian adult living in Nashville, Tennessee, USA. CD4+ T cells were enriched through magnetic negative selection, after which naive cells were positively selected on CD45RA and the remaining negative fraction served as the memory subset. After blood collection by leukapheresis, PBMCs were isolated using Ficoll-Histopaque density gradient centrifugation and then cryopreserved in the vapor phase of liquid nitrogen. Purity and quantity of every magnetically sorted T cell population were checked by analytical flow cytometry. From each sorted fraction, genomic DNA was isolated and quantified by UV absorbance on a Nanodrop 2000c.

The chain couples TRBV7-9 to TRBJ1-2; TRBD1 might be the D gene, on 5 matching bases. The source material was memory CD4+ T cells sorted from blood. The cell subset or site label corresponds to: CD45RA-negative fraction. This sequence was found in a man younger than 35 in good health. The CDR3 protein sequence reads: CASSLDRSDDGYTF. Here is the DNA: TGTGCCAGCAGCTTAGACAGGTCAGACGATGGCTACACCTTC. Full variable domain (CDR3 extended with the reference TRBV7-9 and TRBJ1-2 proteins): DTGVSQNPRHKITKRGQNVTFRCDPISEHNRLYWYRQTLGQGPEFLTYFQNEAQLEKSRLLSDRFSAERPKGSFSTLEIQRTEQGDSAMYLCASSLDRSDDGYTFGSGTRLTVV.